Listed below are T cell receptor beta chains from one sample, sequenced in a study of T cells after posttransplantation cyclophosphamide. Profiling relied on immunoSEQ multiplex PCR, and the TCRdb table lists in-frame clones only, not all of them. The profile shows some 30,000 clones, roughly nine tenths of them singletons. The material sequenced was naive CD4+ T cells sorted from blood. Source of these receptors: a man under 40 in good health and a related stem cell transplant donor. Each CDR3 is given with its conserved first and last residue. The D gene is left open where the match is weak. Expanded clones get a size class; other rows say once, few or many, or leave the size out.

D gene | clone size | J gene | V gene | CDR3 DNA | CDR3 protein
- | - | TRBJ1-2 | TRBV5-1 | TGCGCCAGCAGCTTGGTAGATCCAGGGAACGGCTACACCTTC | CASSLVDPGNGYTF
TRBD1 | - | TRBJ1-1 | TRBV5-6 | TGTGCCAGCCGAGCAGGGGGCCCGTCGAACACTGAAGCTTTCTTT | CASRAGGPSNTEAFF
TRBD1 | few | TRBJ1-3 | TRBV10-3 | TGTGCCATCAGTGAGTCGACAGGGGACTCTGGAAACACCATATATTTT | CAISESTGDSGNTIYF
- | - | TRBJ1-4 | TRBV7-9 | TGTGCCAGCAGCTGGACAGCAACTAATGAAAAACTGTTTTTT | CASSWTATNEKLFF
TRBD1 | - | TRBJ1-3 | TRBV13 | TGTGCCAGCAGCTTCGCCTCAGGGGGAACTGGAAACACCATATATTTT | CASSFASGGTGNTIYF
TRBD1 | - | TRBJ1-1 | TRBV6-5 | TGTGCCAGCATCGGGACAGGGAGGGTAACTGAAGCTTTCTTT | CASIGTGRVTEAFF
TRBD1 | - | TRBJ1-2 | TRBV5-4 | TGTGCCAGCAGCTATGAGGGACAGCACTATGGCTACACCTTC | CASSYEGQHYGYTF
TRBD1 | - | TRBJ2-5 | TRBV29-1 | TGCAGCGTTGAAAAGGGCAGGGGGTTATACTTC | CSVEKGRGLYF
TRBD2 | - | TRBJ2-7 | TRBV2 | TGTGCCAGCAGTGAAGCGCGGGGGGGCGGGCAGTACTTC | CASSEARGGGQYF
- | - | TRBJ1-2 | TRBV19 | TGTGCCAGTAGTACAGGGGTTGATTCCTATGGCTACACCTTC | CASSTGVDSYGYTF
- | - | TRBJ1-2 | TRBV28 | TGTGCCAGCAGCGACCAGGGTTCGGGTAACTATGGCTACACCTTC | CASSDQGSGNYGYTF
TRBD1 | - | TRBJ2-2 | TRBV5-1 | TGCGCCAGCACCCTAGGACAGGGGGATCCATCGCAGGCACTGTTTTTT | CASTLGQGDPSQALFF
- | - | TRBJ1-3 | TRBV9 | TGTGCCAGCAGCGCCGGACAGCCACTATACACCATATATTTT | CASSAGQPLYTIYF
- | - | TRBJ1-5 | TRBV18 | TGTGCCAGCTCAGCGCGGGACTTTAGCAATCAGCCCCAGCATTTT | CASSARDFSNQPQHF
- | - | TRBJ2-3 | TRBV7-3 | TGTGCCAGCAGCTTAACAATGGGGGGGCCGGGACACCTCACAGATACGCAGTATTTT | CASSLTMGGPGHLTDTQYF
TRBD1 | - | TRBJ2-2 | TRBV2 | TGTGCCAGCAGTCCCACAGGGGGGATCACCGGGGAGCTGTTTTTT | CASSPTGGITGELFF
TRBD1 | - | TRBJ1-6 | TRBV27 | TGTGCCAGCAGTTTCTCCGGGACAGGGGACTCACCCCTCCACTTT | CASSFSGTGDSPLHF
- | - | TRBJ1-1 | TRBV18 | TGTGCCAGCTCACGATTAAGTCTGGAGTTGAACACTGAAGCTTTCTTT | CASSRLSLELNTEAFF
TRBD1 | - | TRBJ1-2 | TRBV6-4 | TGTGCCAGCACCCCCCCGGGACAGGGAAACGGCTACACCTTC | CASTPPGQGNGYTF
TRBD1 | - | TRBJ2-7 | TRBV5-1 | TGCGCCAGCAGCTTGCCGGACAGGGCCCTTTACGAGCAGTACTTC | CASSLPDRALYEQYF
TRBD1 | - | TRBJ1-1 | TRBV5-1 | TGCGCCAGCAGGCCTCGAACAGGGGAAACTGAAGCTTTCTTT | CASRPRTGETEAFF
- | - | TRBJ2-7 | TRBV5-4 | TGTGCCAGCAGCCTAACACTAGTCAAGCAATATTCGGGCTACGAGCAGTACTTC | CASSLTLVKQYSGYEQYF